The present entry profiles one T cell receptor (beta chain) with its context. This clone was detected only a few times. Which antigen it targets is not known. No per-base quality is available; no much larger clone lies one base away. TCR CDR3 regions were amplified from genomic DNA by multiplex PCR using the deep immunoSEQ assay. Extracted genomic DNA from each cell subset was spread evenly across all wells of several immunoSEQ 96-well plates, with each plate serving as a replicate. For unsorted PBMC, approximately 0.3 ug genomic DNA, equal to 32,000 or so T cell genomes, was loaded into each replicate PCR. Genomic DNA from unsorted PBMC was sequenced over ten immunoSEQ deep assay plates. The purified libraries were quantified using a Qubit 3.0 fluorometer, sized with a Bioanalyzer 2100, and then quantified again using the KAPA Library Quantification kit. Every immunoSEQ 96-well plate was sequenced on a dedicated single-read 150-cycle Illumina NextSeq 550 flow cell. Per the authors' processing: Because the immunoSEQ output included only junctional sequences and no quality scores, the filtering could not be the same as the filtering used for full-length reads. To assign V/J genes and CDR3, sequences were annotated against IMGT germline references using PyIR, a Python wrapper for IgBLAST v1.9. Reads were removed for weak V/J assignments (E-value above 1e-6), missing CDR3, stop codons, out-of-frame junctions, or ambiguous translated residues. V3J clonotypes were defined as sequences sharing an identical inferred V gene, J gene, and CDR3 amino acid sequence. Percentage overlap between repertoires was calculated by dividing the number of shared unique clonotypes by the size of the smaller repertoire. Three approaches were used to assess repertoire richness: RTK rarefaction, the Chao1 estimator, and Recon v2.1 estimates of unobserved clonotypes. TCRdb took this table from immuneACCESS and kept in-frame rearrangements with V and J called. Such tables lack part of the clones; where checked against another copy, unresolved V genes explain under half of the gap, and the rest is unexplained. From that table come the V and J calls and clone size; the DNA was used to work out D and trimming. The sample table shows roughly 500,000 clones, and 78% are seen once. 12% of the sample lies in the top ten.

Healthy HIV-negative adults with no recently reported acute infections or vaccinations were included as donors. All donors were Caucasian adults living in Nashville, Tennessee, USA. For unsorted samples, tens of millions of PBMCs were counted and genomic DNA was extracted with the QIAamp DNA Blood Mini kit. Blood was collected by leukapheresis, and PBMCs were isolated by Ficoll-Histopaque density gradient centrifugation and then cryopreserved in liquid nitrogen vapor phase. These data belong to a study of shared clonotypes between healthy human individuals (dated by TCRdb to 2020 to 2021). Looking at the study overall: Two women and a few men aged 18 to 49 years were included in the cohort. To estimate repertoire size and how much clonotype sharing occurs between individuals, the study deeply sequenced the blood TCR repertoires of about five healthy adults. Different laboratories and diverse techniques were used to prepare libraries and sequence TCR repertoires, to increase sequencing depth and limit assay-specific biases. Between about 0.94 and 8.9 billion PBMCs per donor were obtained by leukapheresis.

The research as a whole found: Pairwise subsampling indicated that sequencing depth was expected to affect the degree of clonotype sharing among donors. Only blood was sampled, and tissue TCR repertoires likely differ from those in blood. The small number of donors limited the genetic and exposure-history diversity represented.

Spanning cysteine to phenylalanine, the CDR3 consists of 13 amino acids. Only the CDR3 part of the read is kept: 39 bases, read in frame from the first base. The trim is 7 bases for V and 8 bases for J, with a gap of 17 bases between the germline ends. CDR1 and CDR2 (LNHDA, SQIVND) derive from the germline V gene (reference sequence). The sequence links TRBV19 to TRBJ1-2; the D gene remains uncertain. The clonotype originates from a middle-aged woman in good health. Some clones in this sample may be carry-over from other donors' samples. The sample comprised PBMCs. The nucleotides read TGTGCCAGTAATGGCGGGCTGCCAGAGGGCTACACCTTC. Protein translation: CASNGGLPEGYTF. The full variable domain, completed from the reference TRBV19 and TRBJ1-2 proteins outside the CDR3, reads DGGITQSPKYLFRKEGQNVTLSCEQNLNHDAMYWYRQDPGQGLRLIYYSQIVNDFQKGDIAEGYSVSREKKESFPLTVTSAQKNPTAFYLCASNGGLPEGYTFGSGTRLTVV.